These 3 T cell receptor beta chains share one sample of origin, sequenced in a study of T-cell memory formation after mild COVID-19. TCRdb passed the 5' RACE reads through MiXCR, listing each CDR3 protein once. Found here are about 350,000 distinct CDR3 sequences, approximately 14% of them singletons; the top ten hold about 22%. The sequenced material came from PBMCs or a T cell subset sorted from them (not recorded which). The receptors derive from a man aged 18-30 years who had mild COVID-19 (a few samples of this study predate the infection). Cell type and time point are not known.

This chain connects TRBV2 to TRBJ2-2; 9 bases align to TRBD1. Germline lookup yields CDR1 SNHLY and CDR2 FYNNEI. The CDR3 loop spans 16 amino acids. With 7 bases clipped from V and 0 bases from J, the junction kept 6 bases outside the gene matches. CDR3 DNA: TGTGCCAGCACGGGACAGGGACTTGCGAACACCGGGGAGCTGTTTTTT. It yields the protein CASTGQGLANTGELFF.

The table lists this clonotype with a few counts. The chain carries TRBV12-3 or TRBV12-4 and TRBJ1-1; D is perhaps TRBD1 (5 bases). This CDR3 comprises 15 residues. Trimming took 7 bases from V and 1 from J, leaving 16 bases between them. The CDR3: CASTTAITGNTEAFF. Here the CDR3 DNA reads TGTGCCAGCACCACGGCGATTACAGGGAACACTGAAGCTTTCTTT.

This clonotype showed up just once. This chain uses TRBV6-5 with TRBJ1-1; perhaps TRBD1 as D (6 bases). The CDR3 is 11 residues long. CDR1 is MNHEY and CDR2 is SVGAGI in the germline V gene. V was trimmed by 5 bases and J by 8 bases, leaving 9 bases between them. CDR3 amino acids: CASSRTGEAFF. The CDR3 DNA sequence: TGTGCCAGCAGTCGCACAGGGGAAGCTTTCTTT.